The 30 T cell receptor beta chains in this list originate from one sample, sequenced in a study of cytomegalovirus exposure and HLA in healthy donors. Primers for the PCR totalled 60 Vbeta and 13 Jbeta. Data came from immunoSEQ multiplex PCR; TCRdb stores just in-frame clones and leaves some out. The sample yields 150,000 to 250,000 clones, over 65% seen once. The sample comprised PBMCs. The receptors stem from a boy under 10 years old in good health and CMV-seronegative.

The chain links TRBV4-1 to TRBJ2-7; unclear D gene. The CDR3 consists of 13 residues. V was shortened by 5 bases and J by 4 bases, with 12 bases between the two germline ends. Germline assignment: CDR1 MGHRA and CDR2 YSYEKL. CDR3 in amino acids: CASSATRSYEQYF. The CDR3 nucleotides read TGCGCCAGCAGCGCTACCCGGTCGTACGAGCAGTACTTC.

This chain joins TRBV7-2 and TRBJ1-2, with unresolved D. The CDR3 spans 13 residues. Trimming shortened V by 5 bases and J by 0 bases, and 7 bases separated the two germline ends. CDR1 is SGHTA, CDR2 FQGNSA, per germline. Here the CDR3 reads CASSKQANYGYTF. The CDR3 region has the DNA TGTGCCAGCAGCAAGCAGGCTAACTATGGCTACACCTTC.

The rearrangement links TRBV19 to TRBJ2-6, with TRBD1 identical over 9 bases. Trimming at V came to 6 bases and at J to 1 base, leaving 7 bases not matched to a gene. The CDR3 extends over 17 amino acids. Germline values: CDR1 LNHDA, CDR2 SQIVND (reference sequence). The CDR3 loop reads CASSGRDRESGANVLTF. CDR3 DNA: TGTGCCAGTAGCGGCCGGGACAGGGAATCTGGGGCCAACGTCCTGACTTTC.

This chain connects TRBV29-1 to TRBJ1-1, with TRBD1 matching 9 bases. This CDR3 comprises 13 residues. The V gene end was trimmed by 7 bases and the J gene end by 5 bases; junction bases not matched to a gene: 8. From germline, CDR1 is SQVTM and CDR2 ANQGSEA. The CDR3 protein is CSAGQGLRTEAFF. CDR3 sequence (DNA): TGCAGCGCCGGACAGGGGTTGAGAACTGAAGCTTTCTTT.

The chain combines TRBV2 with TRBJ2-5; D uncertain. Trimming pared 8 bases from V and 4 bases from J, leaving 8 bases between. This CDR3 comprises 11 residues. In germline, CDR1 is SNHLY, CDR2 FYNNEI. CDR3 loop: CASSLGETQYF. CDR3 coding DNA: TGTGCCAGCTCTCTAGGAGAGACCCAGTACTTC.

This clone was seen once. V gene TRBV5-1 combines with J gene TRBJ1-3, with D possibly being TRBD1 (5 bases). The CDR3 covers 13 residues. Between the trimmed V and J ends, which lost 4 bases and 2 bases, there was a span of 7 bases. Germline V gene sequence: CDR1 SGHRS, CDR2 YFSETQ. CDR3: CASSQGPGNTIYF. In DNA form, the CDR3 reads TGCGCCAGCAGCCAGGGCCCTGGAAACACCATATATTTT.

CDR3 bases: TGTGCCAGCAGTGAGATCGGCGGGGGGCTCCACAATGAGCAGTTCTTC. Translating gives CASSEIGGGLHNEQFF. V usage is TRBV2 and J usage is TRBJ2-1; TRBD2 matches 8 bases. V was pared by 3 bases and J by 5 bases, with 9 bases of the junction left unmatched. Germline V gene sequence: CDR1 SNHLY, CDR2 FYNNEI. This CDR3 has 16 amino acids.

This rearrangement joins TRBV7-2 to TRBJ1-3; D is unclear. CDR3 length: 14 amino acids. Germline CDR1 is SGHTA and CDR2 is FQGNSA. V was pared by 3 bases and J by 4 bases, with 10 bases between. The CDR3 is CASSFHSAGNTIYF. CDR3 bases: TGTGCCAGCAGCTTTCACAGTGCGGGAAACACCATATATTTT.

This chain joins TRBV5-1 and TRBJ2-7; TRBD2 aligns across 8 bases. In germline, CDR1 is SGHRS, CDR2 YFSETQ. The CDR3 runs 13 residues. The trim removed 0 bases at V and 10 bases at J, leaving 6 bases unmatched. The CDR3 bases are TGCGCCAGCAGCTTGGCCGACCGGGGGGGCCAGTACTTC. Translating it yields CASSLADRGGQYF.

The V call is TRBV18, the J call TRBJ2-5; D possibly corresponds to TRBD1 (6 bases). Trimming removed 6 bases at V and 5 bases at J, with 19 bases between. The CDR3 totals 15 residues. CDR1 KGHSH and CDR2 LQKENI come from the germline V gene. The CDR3: CASSAVTGSGETQYF. As DNA, the CDR3 is TGTGCCAGCTCCGCCGTGACAGGTTCTGGGGAGACCCAGTACTTC.

The rearrangement joins TRBV2 to TRBJ2-5; 9 positions match TRBD1. With the DNA end fitting TRBJ2-7 better, the J assignment may be wrong. Germline-derived CDR1 and CDR2 are SNHLY and FYNNEI. The CDR3 contains 14 residues. CDR3 sequence: CASTRDRDSDEQYF. CDR3 nucleotide sequence: TGTGCCAGCACCCGGGACAGGGATAGCGACGAGCAGTACTTC.

This clone has more than one count but fewer than ten. V usage is TRBV5-6 and J usage is TRBJ2-5; 8 bases align to TRBD2. This CDR3 contains 15 residues. Per germline, CDR1 SGHDT and CDR2 YYEEEE. V was pared by 4 bases and J by 8 bases, with 13 bases of the junction left unmatched. In nucleotides, the CDR3 is TGTGCCAGCAGCCCGAGGGTAGCGGGGCCCTTAACCCAGTACTTC. Encoded protein: CASSPRVAGPLTQYF.

J is TRBJ2-1 and V is TRBV10-3, with 9 nucleotides matching TRBD2. CDR1 and CDR2 (germline): ENHRY, SYGVKD. V trimming: 10 bases; J trimming: 6 bases; junction bases outside the gene matches: 16. This CDR3 is 16 amino acids long. The DNA of the CDR3 is TGTGCCACAACCTCGGGGGTAAGCGGGGGGACCAATGAGCAGTTCTTC. Translating it yields CATTSGVSGGTNEQFF.

J is TRBJ1-1 and V is TRBV9, with D perhaps TRBD1 (5 bases). This CDR3 is 15 amino acids long. Trimming left V 4 bases short and J 0 bases short, with 13 bases between. The germline V gene has CDR1 SGDLS and CDR2 YYNGEE. The DNA for the CDR3 is TGTGCCAGCAGCCCCCTCCAGGGTTTGAACACTGAAGCTTTCTTT. It codes for CASSPLQGLNTEAFF.

This clone was picked up one time. The chain carries TRBV11-2 and TRBJ1-4; 7 nucleotides match TRBD1. V was pared by 5 bases and J by 4 bases, with 13 bases of the junction left unmatched. The CDR3 has 17 residues. Germline-derived CDR1 and CDR2 are SGHAT and FQNNGV. The CDR3 DNA reads as TGTGCCAGCAGCCCATGGCCCCTGGGACAGCGTAATGAAAAACTGTTTTTT. Translating gives CASSPWPLGQRNEKLFF.

V and J are TRBV30 and TRBJ2-3; D may be TRBD2 (5 bases). Trimming shortened V by 3 bases and J by 4 bases, and 14 bases separated the two germline ends. The CDR3 is 14 amino acids. From germline, CDR1 is GTSNPN and CDR2 SVGIG (reference sequence). CDR3 bases: TGTGCCTGGAGGTGGCGGGCCGGGGCAGATACGCAGTATTTT. As protein: CAWRWRAGADTQYF.

The rearrangement uses TRBV5-4 and TRBJ1-5; tentative D call: TRBD1 (5 bases). With 4 bases removed from V and 5 bases from J, the gap between germline ends came to 7 bases. Per the germline V gene, CDR1 is SGHNT and CDR2 is YYREEE (reference sequence). The CDR3 spans 12 residues. The CDR3 sequence is CASSLGDQPQHF. CDR3 DNA sequence: TGTGCCAGCAGCCTAGGGGATCAGCCCCAGCATTTT.

The chain recombines TRBV5-1 with TRBJ2-5, with 10 bases lining up with TRBD2. V lost 6 bases, J lost 3 bases, and 2 bases stayed unmatched. Germline CDR1 and CDR2: SGHRS and YFSETQ. The CDR3 is 13 residues long. CDR3 amino acids: CASTLAGEETQYF. The CDR3 DNA follows: TGCGCCAGCACCCTAGCGGGGGAAGAGACCCAGTACTTC.

This chain uses TRBV6-5 with TRBJ1-1; 8 bases fit TRBD1. Germline V gene data show CDR1 as MNHEY and CDR2 as SVGAGI. CDR3 length: 14 residues. V lost 6 bases and J lost 1; bases outside the gene matches: 4. This CDR3 is CASRNQGANTEAFF. The CDR3 DNA follows: TGTGCCAGCAGGAACCAGGGGGCGAACACTGAAGCTTTCTTT.

This rearrangement joins TRBV9 to TRBJ2-2; 10 bases agree with TRBD1. The CDR3 consists of 17 residues. Germline V gives CDR1 SGDLS, CDR2 YYNGEE. V dropped 0 bases and J dropped 3; count of bases not matched to a gene: 5. The CDR3 sequence is CASSVGGQGGYTGELFF. CDR3 nucleotides: TGTGCCAGCAGCGTAGGAGGACAGGGGGGGTACACCGGGGAGCTGTTTTTT.

The chain joins TRBV28 to TRBJ1-6; unclear D gene. This CDR3 contains 15 residues. Trimming cost V 2 bases and J 4 bases, with 9 bases left between them. CDR1 and CDR2 (germline): MDHEN, SYDVKM. This chain's CDR3 is CASSLAGGYNSPLHF. In DNA, the CDR3 is TGTGCCAGCAGTTTAGCCGGCGGATATAATTCACCCCTCCACTTT. The full variable domain, completed using reference TRBV28 and TRBJ1-6, is DVKVTQSSRYLVKRTGEKVFLECVQDMDHENMFWYRQDPGLGLRLIYFSYDVKMKEKGDIPEGYSVSREKKERFSLILESASTNQTSMYLCASSLAGGYNSPLHFGNGTRLTVT.

The gene calls are TRBV19 and TRBJ1-5, with a tentative D call TRBD1 (5 bases). The CDR3 runs 15 residues. Looked up from germline, CDR1 is LNHDA and CDR2 is SQIVND (reference sequence). Trimming shortened V by 3 bases and J by 6 bases, and 15 bases separated the two germline ends. The CDR3 DNA sequence: TGTGCCAGTAGTATTATGGGAAGGGGTTTTCAGCCCCAGCATTTT. It specifies CASSIMGRGFQPQHF.

The chain combines TRBV18 with TRBJ1-1; TRBD1 agrees at 7 bases. Germline values: CDR1 KGHSH, CDR2 LQKENI. Trimming at V came to 6 bases and at J to 2 bases, leaving 9 bases not matched to a gene. CDR3 size: 15 residues. The CDR3 region has the DNA TGTGCCAGCTCGCCTCCGGGACAGACTAACACTGAAGCTTTCTTT. It specifies CASSPPGQTNTEAFF.

This chain connects TRBV6-5 to TRBJ1-2; 9 nucleotides line up with TRBD1. With V trimmed by 6 bases and J by 4 bases, 3 bases remained unmatched. The CDR3 sequence is 13 residues long. CDR1 and CDR2 from the germline V gene are MNHEY and SVGAGI. Here the CDR3 reads CASRKQGAYGYTF. The CDR3, as DNA: TGTGCCAGCAGAAAACAGGGGGCCTATGGCTACACCTTC.

The CDR3 spells CASSVAKRGDSGTQYF. In DNA form, the CDR3 reads TGTGCCAGCAGCGTAGCGAAGCGGGGGGATTCAGGGACCCAGTACTTC. The chain is built from TRBV9 and TRBJ2-5; the match to TRBD2 covers 9 bases. This CDR3 spans 16 amino acids. CDR1 and CDR2 (germline): SGDLS, YYNGEE. The J segment lost 7 bases and the V segment lost 0 bases, leaving 10 bases of the junction unmatched.

The gene calls are TRBV19 and TRBJ1-1; D might be TRBD1 (6 bases). V lost 1 base to trimming and J lost 5 bases, with 26 bases between them. Per the germline V gene, CDR1 is LNHDA and CDR2 is SQIVND (reference sequence). The CDR3 consists of 19 residues. CDR3 coding DNA: TGTGCCAGTAGTATAGGATTCCCATGGGAAGGGGGGGCGACAACTGAAGCTTTCTTT. This encodes CASSIGFPWEGGATTEAFF.

The rearrangement uses TRBV11-1 and TRBJ2-4; 7 nucleotides agree with TRBD2. The CDR3 contains 14 residues. The germline V gene encodes CDR1 SGHAT and CDR2 FQDESV (reference sequence). V dropped 4 bases and J dropped 9; count of bases not matched to a gene: 9. CDR3 sequence reads: CASSWEGRLTIQYF. Here the CDR3 DNA reads TGTGCCAGCAGCTGGGAGGGACGGCTGACCATTCAGTACTTC.

This clone showed up just a few times. The chain joins TRBV4-1 to TRBJ2-5, with D maybe TRBD2 (7 bases). Germline assignment: CDR1 MGHRA and CDR2 YSYEKL. Trimming cost V 1 base and J 5 bases, with 14 bases left between them. The CDR3 extends over 15 amino acids. CDR3 amino acids: CASSQGGGSSETQYF. The CDR3 bases are TGCGCCAGCAGCCAAGGCGGGGGCAGTTCGGAGACCCAGTACTTC.

V is TRBV9 and J is TRBJ2-7, with D possibly matching TRBD1 (5 bases). Trimming stripped 0 bases from V and 7 bases from J, with 11 bases between. The germline gives CDR1 SGDLS, CDR2 YYNGEE. The CDR3 spans 13 residues. The CDR3 protein is CASSVGQGKEQYF. As DNA, the CDR3 is TGTGCCAGCAGCGTAGGGCAGGGTAAAGAGCAGTACTTC.

The CDR3: CAAKKGVVGTEAFF. CDR3 DNA sequence: TGTGCCGCGAAGAAGGGGGTGGTGGGCACTGAAGCTTTCTTT. The rearrangement joins TRBV2 to TRBJ1-1; perhaps TRBD1 as D (6 bases). The CDR3 sequence is 14 residues long. Germline V gene data show CDR1 as SNHLY and CDR2 as FYNNEI. Trimming removed 11 bases at V and 4 bases at J, with 20 bases between. Full variable domain (remainder filled in from reference TRBV2 and TRBJ1-1): EPEVTQTPSHQVTQMGQEVILRCVPISNHLYFYWYRQILGQKVEFLVSFYNNEISEKSEIFDDQFSVERPDGSNFTLKIRSTKLEDSAMYFCAAKKGVVGTEAFFGQGTRLTVV.